The present entry profiles one T cell receptor (beta chain) with its context. The data were taken from a study of cytomegalovirus exposure and HLA in healthy donors. The CDR3 has 18 amino acids. In germline, CDR1 is SNHLY, CDR2 FYNNEI. Unmatched junction bases numbered 10, after V lost 6 bases and J lost 0 bases. Both 60 Vbeta primers and 13 Jbeta primers went into the PCR. The method was immunoSEQ multiplex PCR; TCRdb's version includes in-frame clones alone and lacks a portion of them. Altogether approximately 90,000 clones are present, 75% being singletons, with the ten largest covering roughly 2%.

The sequenced material came from PBMCs. The receptor was isolated from a man in his forties in good health and CMV-seronegative. The chain links TRBV2 to TRBJ2-7; 14 nucleotides match TRBD2. The CDR3 nucleotides read TGTGCCAGCAGGGTGGGACTAGCGGGGGTGACTCACTCCTACGAGCAGTACTTC. It yields the protein CASRVGLAGVTHSYEQYF.